The source of this T cell receptor beta chain is a study of OX40 agonist ivuxolimab in advanced cancers. Whole-study context: Three patients had partial responses: one hepatocellular carcinoma, two cutaneous melanoma. General study results and limits: In general, CD8+ T cells held more expanded clones than CD4+ did, on average.

The CDR3 length is 12 residues. The germline V gene has CDR1 SQVTM and CDR2 ANQGSEA. Unmatched junction bases numbered 2, after V lost 7 bases and J lost 4 bases. Of note for this clone: Its antigen is currently unknown.

Produced via immunoSEQ multiplex PCR; TCRdb's table is partial and in-frame only. The sample yields 20,000 to 30,000 clones, 83% seen once. The TCR sequence derives from an adult with an advanced solid tumor such as melanoma, head and neck, liver or kidney cancer. Sequences were derived from CD4+ or CD8+ T cells sorted from blood, sampled in a trial of the OX40 agonist ivuxolimab. This chain connects TRBV29-1 to TRBJ1-3; 9 bases map to TRBD1. The CDR3 region has the DNA TGCAGCGGTGACAGGGGGGGAAACACCATATATTTT. The encoded protein is CSGDRGGNTIYF.